This is a list of T cell receptor beta chains from one sample in a study of T cell repertoires in cytomegalovirus infection. TCRdb passed the reads through MiXCR, listing each CDR3 protein once. The sample shows about 140,000 distinct CDR3 sequences, about 6.1% of them seen only once. The sequenced sample consisted of PBMCs. All receptors come from a human donor in good health (CMV status not recorded). Some clones in this sample may be carry-over from other donors' samples. CDR3s include the opening cysteine and the closing phenylalanine or tryptophan. Only some rows state a clone size, as once, few, many or a class for expanded clones.

v_call: TRBV20-1; clone_size: many; j_call: TRBJ1-4; cdr3_aa: CSARGGRNKLFF
v_call: TRBV7-2; clone_size: few; j_call: TRBJ2-2; cdr3_aa: CASSSGLGIAGGPDDDGELFF
v_call: TRBV4-2; clone_size: many; j_call: TRBJ2-1; cdr3_aa: CASSQDYDRSYNEQFF
v_call: TRBV7-2; clone_size: many; j_call: TRBJ1-2; cdr3_aa: CASSLRDRGQLYYGYTF
v_call: TRBV20-1; clone_size: few; j_call: TRBJ1-1; cdr3_aa: CSAPSGGRGDTEAFF
v_call: TRBV7-2; clone_size: many; j_call: TRBJ1-2; cdr3_aa: CASSQGGGGYTF
v_call: TRBV12-3/TRBV12-4; clone_size: many; j_call: TRBJ1-5; cdr3_aa: CASSLWTGARNQPQHF
v_call: TRBV10-2; clone_size: many; j_call: TRBJ1-1; cdr3_aa: CASRSGGVGTEAFF
v_call: TRBV7-2; clone_size: many; j_call: TRBJ2-7; cdr3_aa: CASSLLLSYEQYF
v_call: TRBV6-6; clone_size: .; j_call: TRBJ2-4; cdr3_aa: CASSYRGFQYF
v_call: TRBV6-2/TRBV6-3; clone_size: .; j_call: TRBJ1-5; cdr3_aa: CASSYSRSQGRDQPQHF
v_call: TRBV15; clone_size: .; j_call: TRBJ1-1; cdr3_aa: CATGLFMNTEAFF
v_call: TRBV7-2; clone_size: many; j_call: TRBJ1-3; cdr3_aa: CASSLGTGAGNTIYF
v_call: TRBV6-1; clone_size: many; j_call: TRBJ1-2; cdr3_aa: CASYSLGYTF
v_call: TRBV28; clone_size: .; j_call: TRBJ1-1; cdr3_aa: CAVPGQPNTVAFF
v_call: TRBV7-2; clone_size: many; j_call: TRBJ1-2; cdr3_aa: CASSPQGDNYGYTF
v_call: TRBV27; clone_size: few; j_call: TRBJ2-5; cdr3_aa: CASSPLAGFQETQYF
v_call: TRBV6-5; clone_size: many; j_call: TRBJ1-2; cdr3_aa: CASSRQGLDGYTF
v_call: TRBV10-3; clone_size: few; j_call: TRBJ2-3; cdr3_aa: CAIRADRRRADTQYF
v_call: TRBV2; clone_size: many; j_call: TRBJ1-2; cdr3_aa: CASSREWTGNGYTF
v_call: TRBV20-1; clone_size: many; j_call: TRBJ2-7; cdr3_aa: CSASGANYEQYF
v_call: TRBV7-2; clone_size: few; j_call: TRBJ2-7; cdr3_aa: CASSLGGSGGPYYEQYF
v_call: TRBV4-3; clone_size: .; j_call: TRBJ2-3; cdr3_aa: CASSQDERGGASSTQYF
v_call: TRBV7-2; clone_size: .; j_call: TRBJ1-1; cdr3_aa: CASSYRPGTGFVTEAFF
v_call: TRBV4-1; clone_size: many; j_call: TRBJ1-3; cdr3_aa: CASSQEDGTGNTIYF
v_call: TRBV20-1; clone_size: .; j_call: TRBJ2-3; cdr3_aa: CSAPKPGQSTTQYF
v_call: TRBV19; clone_size: many; j_call: TRBJ2-1; cdr3_aa: CASTLQGWSDNEQFF
v_call: TRBV7-2; clone_size: many; j_call: TRBJ1-1; cdr3_aa: CASSPSGGHTEAFF
v_call: TRBV5-4; clone_size: few; j_call: TRBJ1-5; cdr3_aa: CASNPRTGNQPQHF
v_call: TRBV7-9; clone_size: many; j_call: TRBJ1-2; cdr3_aa: CASSLGQELDGYTF
v_call: TRBV25-1; clone_size: few; j_call: TRBJ2-3; cdr3_aa: CASRAGQGASDTQYF
v_call: TRBV6-2/TRBV6-3; clone_size: many; j_call: TRBJ1-1; cdr3_aa: CASSYSWNLNTEAFF
v_call: TRBV4-2; clone_size: .; j_call: TRBJ1-1; cdr3_aa: CASSQDLGGNTEAFF
v_call: TRBV11-2; clone_size: many; j_call: TRBJ2-7; cdr3_aa: CASSLDTAAYEQYF
v_call: TRBV7-2; clone_size: many; j_call: TRBJ2-2; cdr3_aa: CASSSGNLLTGELFF
v_call: TRBV7-2; clone_size: many; j_call: TRBJ2-1; cdr3_aa: CASSPQGRRGYNEQFF
v_call: TRBV7-6; clone_size: many; j_call: TRBJ2-5; cdr3_aa: CASSLVTGPETQYF
v_call: TRBV7-2; clone_size: many; j_call: TRBJ1-5; cdr3_aa: CASSLSSGNQPQHF
v_call: TRBV7-2; clone_size: many; j_call: TRBJ1-2; cdr3_aa: CASSPFNQVGLINYGYTF
v_call: TRBV28; clone_size: .; j_call: TRBJ1-5; cdr3_aa: CASSLAEYSNQPQHF
v_call: TRBV7-8; clone_size: few; j_call: TRBJ2-7; cdr3_aa: CASSLALGTVTYEQYF
v_call: TRBV20-1; clone_size: .; j_call: TRBJ2-4; cdr3_aa: CSARGLGQGHGNIQYF
v_call: TRBV20-1; clone_size: few; j_call: TRBJ2-7; cdr3_aa: CSATIMDEQYF
v_call: TRBV20-1; clone_size: many; j_call: TRBJ2-5; cdr3_aa: CSASRDRAETQYF
v_call: TRBV5-5; clone_size: few; j_call: TRBJ1-3; cdr3_aa: CASSQNRGLGNTIYF
v_call: TRBV5-1; clone_size: few; j_call: TRBJ2-2; cdr3_aa: CASSLGQGAGELFF
v_call: TRBV7-8; clone_size: .; j_call: TRBJ2-1; cdr3_aa: CASTLQASYNEQFF
v_call: TRBV11-2; clone_size: many; j_call: TRBJ2-5; cdr3_aa: CASSANSGGALGETQYF
v_call: TRBV20-1; clone_size: many; j_call: TRBJ2-3; cdr3_aa: CSARDPRRSTDTQYF